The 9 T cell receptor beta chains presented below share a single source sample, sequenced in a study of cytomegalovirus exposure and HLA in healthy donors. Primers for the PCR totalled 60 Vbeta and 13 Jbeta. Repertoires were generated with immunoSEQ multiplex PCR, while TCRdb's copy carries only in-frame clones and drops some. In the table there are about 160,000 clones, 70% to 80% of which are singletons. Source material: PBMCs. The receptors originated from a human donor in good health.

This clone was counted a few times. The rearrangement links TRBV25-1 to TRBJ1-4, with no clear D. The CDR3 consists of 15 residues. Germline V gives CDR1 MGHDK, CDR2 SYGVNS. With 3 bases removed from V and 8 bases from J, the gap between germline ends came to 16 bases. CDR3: CASSDGLLTHEKLFF. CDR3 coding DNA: TGTGCCAGCAGTGATGGACTCCTTACCCACGAAAAACTGTTTTTT.

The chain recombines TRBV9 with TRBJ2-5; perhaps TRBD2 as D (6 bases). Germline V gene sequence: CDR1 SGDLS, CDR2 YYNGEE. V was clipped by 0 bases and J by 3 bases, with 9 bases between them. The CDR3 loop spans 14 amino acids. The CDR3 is CASSVGDFKETQYF. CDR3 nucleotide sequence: TGTGCCAGCAGCGTAGGGGACTTCAAAGAGACCCAGTACTTC.

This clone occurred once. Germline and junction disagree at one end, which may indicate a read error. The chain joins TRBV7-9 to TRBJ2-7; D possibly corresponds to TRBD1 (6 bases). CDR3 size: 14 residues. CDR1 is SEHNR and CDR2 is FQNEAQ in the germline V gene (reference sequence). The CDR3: CSSSFWGPRNEQYF. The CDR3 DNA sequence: TGTTCCAGCAGCTTTTGGGGGCCCCGTAACGAGCAGTACTTC.

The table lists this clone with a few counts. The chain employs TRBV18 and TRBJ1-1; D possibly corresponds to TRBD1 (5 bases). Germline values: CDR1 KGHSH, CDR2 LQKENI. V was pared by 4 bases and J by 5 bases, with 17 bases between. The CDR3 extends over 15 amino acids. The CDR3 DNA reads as TGTGCCAGCTCACAACCTTGGCAGGGTGAGACTGAAGCTTTCTTT. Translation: CASSQPWQGETEAFF. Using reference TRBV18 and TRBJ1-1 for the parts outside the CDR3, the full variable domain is NAGVMQNPRHLVRRRGQEARLRCSPMKGHSHVYWYRQLPEEGLKFMVYLQKENIIDESGMPKERFSAEFPKEGPSILRIQQVVRGDSAAYFCASSQPWQGETEAFFGQGTRLTVV.

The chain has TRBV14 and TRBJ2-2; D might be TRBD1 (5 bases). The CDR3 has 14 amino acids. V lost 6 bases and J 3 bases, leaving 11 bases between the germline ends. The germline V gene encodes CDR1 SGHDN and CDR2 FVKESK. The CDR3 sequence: CASSPAGYTGELFF. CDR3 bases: TGTGCCAGCAGTCCCGCAGGGTACACCGGGGAGCTGTTTTTT.

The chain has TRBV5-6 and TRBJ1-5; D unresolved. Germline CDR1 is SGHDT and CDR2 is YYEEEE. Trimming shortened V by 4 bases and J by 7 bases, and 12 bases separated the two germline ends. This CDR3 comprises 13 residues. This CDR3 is CASSPGRAQPQHF. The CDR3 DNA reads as TGTGCCAGCAGCCCCGGGAGGGCCCAGCCCCAGCATTTT.

CDR3 region: CASSPGGGDNEQFF. DNA for the CDR3: TGTGCCAGCTCCCCGGGTGGGGGGGACAATGAGCAGTTCTTC. V and J are TRBV7-9 and TRBJ2-1; 7 bases fit TRBD2. Germline V gene lookup returns CDR1 SEHNR and CDR2 FQNEAQ (reference sequence). The CDR3 consists of 14 residues. V dropped 8 bases and J dropped 5; count of bases not matched to a gene: 9.

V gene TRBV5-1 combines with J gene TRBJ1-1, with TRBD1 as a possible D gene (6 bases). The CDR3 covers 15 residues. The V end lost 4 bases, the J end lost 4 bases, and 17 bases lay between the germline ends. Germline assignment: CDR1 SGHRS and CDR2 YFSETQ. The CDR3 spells CASSNTGGLSTEAFF. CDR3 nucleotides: TGCGCCAGCAGCAATACGGGGGGCTTGAGCACTGAAGCTTTCTTT.

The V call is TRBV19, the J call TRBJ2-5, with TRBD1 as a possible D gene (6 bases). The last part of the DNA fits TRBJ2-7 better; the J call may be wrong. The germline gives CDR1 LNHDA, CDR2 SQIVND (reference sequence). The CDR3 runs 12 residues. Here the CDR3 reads CATLGRGNEQYF. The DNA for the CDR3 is TGTGCCACCCTCGGAAGGGGGAACGAGCAGTACTTC.